The source of this T cell receptor (beta chain) is a study of breast tumors, draining lymph nodes, adjacent tissues (dated by TCRdb to the mid-2010s). For context, the study as a whole: In breast cancer patients, the study compared the TCR beta repertoires of tumor, adjacent nontumor tissue and axillary lymph nodes. In human breast cancer, the study set out to assess how tumor, surrounding tissue and draining lymph node repertoires relate to one another and whether T cells might be exchanged between them. Overall study results and their limits: The study presented the conclusion that tumor T cells originate in lymph nodes as consistent with a hypothesis, not as something directly demonstrated. A scenario in which most tumor T cells derive from the lymph node and then expand within tumor tissue was judged to be consistent with the data. The similarity between tumor and nontumor tissue repertoires was significantly greater in luminal-like breast cancer than in basal-like breast cancer. Tumor T-cell repertoires showed less diversity than lymph node repertoires and more diversity than nontumor tissue repertoires, and tumor T-cell repertoires showed preferential V and J gene usage.

Sequencing was performed on an Illumina HiSeq 2000. TCR beta chain libraries were generated through multiplex PCR amplification. High-throughput sequencing was used to analyze the amplified TCR beta chain products. TCRdb reprocessing: public reads trimmed at Q25 with fastp, clones called with MiXCR, in-frame beta chains kept. Rows matching on CDR3 protein sequence are summarized as one entry with the most common DNA and genes. Across this sample there are a few hundred thousand distinct CDR3 sequences, with less than 35% seen only once. In total, the top ten clones hold approximately 3.6% of the sample. This clonotype was observed at least ten times. Its antigen is still unknown. It has no much larger one-base neighbor in the sample; base qualities were not kept. The lymph node samples were taken from the axillary draining lymph nodes of breast cancer patients. The material sequenced was axillary lymph node tissue. This clonotype originated in a female donor with breast cancer. Some clones in this sample may be carry-over from other donors' samples.

The sequence in DNA is TGTGCCAGCGCATCAGGGGCTAGCGGGAGCACAGATACGCAGTATTTT. Translation gives CASASGASGSTDTQYF. The rearrangement combines TRBV7-8 with TRBJ2-3; 8 middle bases align to TRBD2. Clipping removes 8 bases from V and 0 bases from J, with 10 as the unmatched junction base count. The germline V gene encodes CDR1 SGHVS and CDR2 FQNEAQ. The CDR3 runs 16 residues from the cysteine to the phenylalanine. The only DNA kept is the CDR3, 48 bases in frame from the first base.